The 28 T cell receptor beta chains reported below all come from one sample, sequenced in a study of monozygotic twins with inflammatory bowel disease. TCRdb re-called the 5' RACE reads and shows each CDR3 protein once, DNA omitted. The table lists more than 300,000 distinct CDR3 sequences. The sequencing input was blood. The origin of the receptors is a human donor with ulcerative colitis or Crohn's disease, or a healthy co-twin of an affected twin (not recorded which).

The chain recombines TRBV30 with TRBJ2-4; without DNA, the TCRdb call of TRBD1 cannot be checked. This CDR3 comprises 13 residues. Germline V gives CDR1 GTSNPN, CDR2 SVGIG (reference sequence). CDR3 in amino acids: CAWTGGDKNIQYF.

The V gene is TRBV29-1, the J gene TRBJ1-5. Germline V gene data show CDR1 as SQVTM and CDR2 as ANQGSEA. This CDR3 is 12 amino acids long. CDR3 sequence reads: CSVKENNQPQHF.

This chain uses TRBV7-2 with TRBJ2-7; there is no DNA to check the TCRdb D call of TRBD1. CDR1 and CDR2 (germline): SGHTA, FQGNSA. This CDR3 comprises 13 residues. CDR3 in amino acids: CASSFPGIYEQYF.

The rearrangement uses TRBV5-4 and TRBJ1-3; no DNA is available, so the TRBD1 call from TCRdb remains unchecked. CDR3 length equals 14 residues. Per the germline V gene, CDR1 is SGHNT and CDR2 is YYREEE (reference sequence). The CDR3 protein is CASSPEGHKNTIYF.

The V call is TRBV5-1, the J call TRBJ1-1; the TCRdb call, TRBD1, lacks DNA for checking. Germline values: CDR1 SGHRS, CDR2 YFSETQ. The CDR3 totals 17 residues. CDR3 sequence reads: CASSLGTGGWVGTEAFF.

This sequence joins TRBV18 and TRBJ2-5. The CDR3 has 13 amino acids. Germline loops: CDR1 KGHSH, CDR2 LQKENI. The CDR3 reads CASSPEMGETQYF.

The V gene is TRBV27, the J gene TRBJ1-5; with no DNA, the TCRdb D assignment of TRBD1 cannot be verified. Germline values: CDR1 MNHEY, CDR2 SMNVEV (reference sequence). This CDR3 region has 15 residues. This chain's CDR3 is CASRGYRENNQPQHF.

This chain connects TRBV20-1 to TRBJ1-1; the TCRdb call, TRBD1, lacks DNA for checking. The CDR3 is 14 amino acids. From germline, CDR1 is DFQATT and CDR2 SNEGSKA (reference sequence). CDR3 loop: CSARDDRGFTEAFF.

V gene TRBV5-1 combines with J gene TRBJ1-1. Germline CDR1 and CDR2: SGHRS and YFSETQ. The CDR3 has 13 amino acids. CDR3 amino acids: CASSLAGRPEAFF. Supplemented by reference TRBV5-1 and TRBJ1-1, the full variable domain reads KAGVTQTPRYLIKTRGQQVTLSCSPISGHRSVSWYQQTPGQGLQFLFEYFSETQRNKGNFPGRFSGRQFSNSRSEMNVSTLELGDSALYLCASSLAGRPEAFFGQGTRLTVV.

The CDR3 loop reads CSVEGTGNGYTF. This chain links TRBV29-1 with TRBJ1-2; without DNA, the TCRdb call of TRBD1 cannot be checked. The CDR3 covers 12 residues. The germline V gene has CDR1 SQVTM and CDR2 ANQGSEA. Together with reference TRBV29-1 and TRBJ1-2, the CDR3 gives the full variable domain: SAVISQKPSRDICQRGTSLTIQCQVDSQVTMMFWYRQQPGQSLTLIATANQGSEATYESGFVIDKFPISRPNLTFSTLTVSNMSPEDSSIYLCSVEGTGNGYTFGSGTRLTVV.

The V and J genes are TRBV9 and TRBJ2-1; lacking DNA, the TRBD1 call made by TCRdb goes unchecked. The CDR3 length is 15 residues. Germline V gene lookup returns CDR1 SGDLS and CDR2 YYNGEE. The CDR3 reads CASSAPGGIHNEQFF.

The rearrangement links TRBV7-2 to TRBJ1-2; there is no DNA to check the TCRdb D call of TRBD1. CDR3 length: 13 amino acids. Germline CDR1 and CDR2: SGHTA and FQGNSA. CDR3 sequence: CASSLGGEAGYTF.

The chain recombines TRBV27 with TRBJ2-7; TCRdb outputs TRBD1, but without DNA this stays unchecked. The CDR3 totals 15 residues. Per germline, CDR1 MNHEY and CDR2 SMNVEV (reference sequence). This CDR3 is CASSLSRDSSYEQYF.

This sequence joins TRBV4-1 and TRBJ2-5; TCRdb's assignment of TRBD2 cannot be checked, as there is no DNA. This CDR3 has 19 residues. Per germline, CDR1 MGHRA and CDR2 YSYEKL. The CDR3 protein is CASSQDQALAGGLEETQYF.

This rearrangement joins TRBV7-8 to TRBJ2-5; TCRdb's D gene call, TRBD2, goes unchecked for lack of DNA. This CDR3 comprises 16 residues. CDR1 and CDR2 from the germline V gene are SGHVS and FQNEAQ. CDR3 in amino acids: CASSLGAGGTGETQYF.

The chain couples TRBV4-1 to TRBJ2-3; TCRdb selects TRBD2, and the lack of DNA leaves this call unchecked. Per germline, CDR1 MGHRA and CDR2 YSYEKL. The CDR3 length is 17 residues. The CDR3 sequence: CASSQDAPSGVRDTQYF.

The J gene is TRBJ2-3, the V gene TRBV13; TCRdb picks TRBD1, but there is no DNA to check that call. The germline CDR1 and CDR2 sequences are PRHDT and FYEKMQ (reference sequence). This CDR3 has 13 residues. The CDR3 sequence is CASSWTVGDTQYF.

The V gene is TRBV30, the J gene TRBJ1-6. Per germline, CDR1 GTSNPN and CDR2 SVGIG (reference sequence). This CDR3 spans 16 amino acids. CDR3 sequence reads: CAWSVLLGLVGSPLHF. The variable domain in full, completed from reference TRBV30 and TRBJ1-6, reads SQTIHQWPATLVQPVGSPLSLECTVEGTSNPNLYWYRQAAGRGLQLLFYSVGIGQISSEVPQNLSASRPQDRQFILSSKKLLLSDSGFYLCAWSVLLGLVGSPLHFGNGTRLTVT.

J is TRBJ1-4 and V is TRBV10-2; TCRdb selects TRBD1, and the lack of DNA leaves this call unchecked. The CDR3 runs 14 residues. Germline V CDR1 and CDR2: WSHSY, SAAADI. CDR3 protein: CASNRQGLDEKLFF.

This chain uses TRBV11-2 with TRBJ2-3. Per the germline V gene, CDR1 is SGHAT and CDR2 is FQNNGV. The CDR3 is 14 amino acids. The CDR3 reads CASRISILTDTQYF.

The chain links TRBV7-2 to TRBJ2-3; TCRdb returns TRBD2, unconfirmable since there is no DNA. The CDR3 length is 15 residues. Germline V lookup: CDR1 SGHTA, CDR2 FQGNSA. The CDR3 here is CASSRLAGRLDTQYF. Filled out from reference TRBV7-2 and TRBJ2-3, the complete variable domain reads GAGVSQSPSNKVTEKGKDVELRCDPISGHTALYWYRQSLGQGLEFLIYFQGNSAPDKSGLPSDRFSAERTGGSVSTLTIQRTQQEDSAVYLCASSRLAGRLDTQYFGPGTRLTVL.

CDR3 protein: CASSPGQGPGASSYEQYF. The chain couples TRBV4-3 to TRBJ2-7; checking the TCRdb D call of TRBD1 is not possible without DNA. CDR3 length: 18 amino acids. Looked up from germline, CDR1 is LGHNA and CDR2 is YSLEER.

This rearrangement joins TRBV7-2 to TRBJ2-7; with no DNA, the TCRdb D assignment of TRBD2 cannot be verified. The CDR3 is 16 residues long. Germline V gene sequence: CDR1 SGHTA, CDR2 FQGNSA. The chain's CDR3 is CASSGILAGRSYEQYF.

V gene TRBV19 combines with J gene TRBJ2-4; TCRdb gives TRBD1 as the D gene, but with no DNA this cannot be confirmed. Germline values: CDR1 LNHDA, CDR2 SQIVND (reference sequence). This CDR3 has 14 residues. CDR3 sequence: CASSTDRGSNIQYF.

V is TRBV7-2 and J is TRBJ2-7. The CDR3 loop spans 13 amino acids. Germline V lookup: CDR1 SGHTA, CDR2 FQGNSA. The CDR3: CASSLVFQAEQYF.

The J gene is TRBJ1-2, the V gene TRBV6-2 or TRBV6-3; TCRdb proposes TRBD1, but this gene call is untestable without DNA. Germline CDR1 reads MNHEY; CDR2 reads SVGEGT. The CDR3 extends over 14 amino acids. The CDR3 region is CASSLQGAPDGYTF.

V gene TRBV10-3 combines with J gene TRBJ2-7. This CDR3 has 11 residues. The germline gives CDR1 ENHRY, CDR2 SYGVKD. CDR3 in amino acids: CAISGTYEQYF.

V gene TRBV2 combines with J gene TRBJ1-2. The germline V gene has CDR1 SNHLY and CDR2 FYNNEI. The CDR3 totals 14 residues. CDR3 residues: CASSEVARSDGYTF.